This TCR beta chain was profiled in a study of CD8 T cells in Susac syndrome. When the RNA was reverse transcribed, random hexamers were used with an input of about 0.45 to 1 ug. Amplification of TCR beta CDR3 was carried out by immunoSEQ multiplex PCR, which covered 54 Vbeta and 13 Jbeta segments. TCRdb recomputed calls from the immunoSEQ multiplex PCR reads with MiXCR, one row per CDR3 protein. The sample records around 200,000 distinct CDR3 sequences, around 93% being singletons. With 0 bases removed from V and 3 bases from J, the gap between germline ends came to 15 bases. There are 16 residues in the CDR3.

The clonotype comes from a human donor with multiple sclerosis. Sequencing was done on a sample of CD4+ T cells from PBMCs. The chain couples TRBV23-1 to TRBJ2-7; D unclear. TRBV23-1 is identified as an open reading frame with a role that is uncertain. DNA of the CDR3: TGCGCCAGCAGTCAATCTACCCTTAACGACGGCTACGAGCAGTACGTC. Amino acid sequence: CASSQSTLNDGYEQYV.